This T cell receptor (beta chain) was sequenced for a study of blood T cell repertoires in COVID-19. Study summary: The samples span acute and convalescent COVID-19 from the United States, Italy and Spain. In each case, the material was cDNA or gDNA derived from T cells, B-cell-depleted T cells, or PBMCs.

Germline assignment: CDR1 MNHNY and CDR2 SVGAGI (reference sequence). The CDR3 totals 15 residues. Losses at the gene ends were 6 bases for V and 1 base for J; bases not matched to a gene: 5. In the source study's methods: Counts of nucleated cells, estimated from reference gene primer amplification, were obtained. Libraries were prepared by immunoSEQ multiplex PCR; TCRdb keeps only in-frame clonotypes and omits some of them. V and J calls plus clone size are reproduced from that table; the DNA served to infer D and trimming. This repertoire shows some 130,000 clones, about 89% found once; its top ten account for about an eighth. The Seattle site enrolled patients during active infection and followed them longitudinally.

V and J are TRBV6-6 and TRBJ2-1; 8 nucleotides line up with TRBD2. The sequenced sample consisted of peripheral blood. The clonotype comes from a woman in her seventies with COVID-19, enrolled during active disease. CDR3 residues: CASRPTSGSYNEQFF. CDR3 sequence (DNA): TGTGCCAGCAGACCCACTAGCGGTTCCTACAATGAGCAGTTCTTC.